This note documents a single T cell receptor beta chain sequence. Its cognate antigen is unknown. This specimen belongs to a study of OX40 agonist ivuxolimab in advanced cancers. For the study at large: Patients were given ivuxolimab, an antibody that agonizes OX40 (CD134). Partial responses were observed in three patients, of whom one had hepatocellular carcinoma and two had cutaneous melanoma. Study results and caveats: Researchers did not determine the expanded peripheral T cells' antigen specificity.

Blood draws occurred at baseline, cycle 4 day 1, and cycle 7 day 1. Method: immunoSEQ multiplex PCR; TCRdb's copy keeps in-frame clones and lacks some. Here the sample spans tens of thousands of clones, about 90% being singletons. This sequence was found in an adult with an advanced solid tumor such as melanoma, head and neck, liver or kidney cancer. Specimen: CD4+ or CD8+ T cells sorted from blood, collected in a trial of the OX40 agonist ivuxolimab.

The DNA of the CDR3 is TGTGCCAGCAGCGTAGGGGACAATAATCAGCCCCAGCATTTT. Its translation: CASSVGDNNQPQHF. This chain links TRBV9 with TRBJ1-5; TRBD1 might be the D (6 bases). Germline CDR1 and CDR2: SGDLS and YYNGEE. V was shortened by 0 bases and J by 4 bases, with 8 bases between the two germline ends. The CDR3 has 14 residues.